The source of this T cell receptor (beta chain) is a study of blood T cell repertoires in COVID-19. Germline V lookup: CDR1 LNHDA, CDR2 SQIVND (reference sequence). The length of the CDR3 is 12 residues. V was clipped by 5 bases and J by 4 bases, with 8 bases between them. Assay: immunoSEQ multiplex PCR; the TCRdb copy retains only in-frame clones and omits some. The sample yields about 51,000 clones, roughly 84% seen once. The source of this sequence is a man between 45 and 60 years old with active COVID-19. The sequenced sample was peripheral blood. The V call is TRBV19, the J call TRBJ1-1; D unresolved. This CDR3 reads CASSLFGTEAFF. The CDR3 DNA sequence: TGTGCCAGTAGTCTATTTGGCACTGAAGCTTTCTTT.